Following are 30 T cell receptor beta chains from one sample sequenced in a study of OX40 agonist ivuxolimab in advanced cancers. Measured with immunoSEQ multiplex PCR; TCRdb has only the in-frame clones, and not every one. The table has 15,000 to 20,000 clones, 65% to 90% seen once. The sample in question was CD4+ or CD8+ T cells sorted from blood, obtained in a trial of the OX40 agonist ivuxolimab. These receptors were taken from an adult with an advanced solid tumor such as melanoma, head and neck, liver or kidney cancer.

V gene TRBV6-5 combines with J gene TRBJ1-2; 7 nucleotides line up with TRBD1. Germline V gene sequence: CDR1 MNHEY, CDR2 SVGAGI. This CDR3 has 14 residues. V lost 5 bases, J lost 4 bases, and 7 bases stayed unmatched. CDR3 protein: CASSPGTASYGYTF. The DNA of the CDR3 is TGTGCCAGCAGTCCCGGGACAGCATCCTATGGCTACACCTTC.

This chain uses TRBV10-1 with TRBJ2-3; D is unresolved. The CDR3 sequence is 10 residues long. Germline loops: CDR1 WNHNN, CDR2 SYGVQD (reference sequence). Trimming shortened V by 4 bases and J by 6 bases, and 2 bases separated the two germline ends. The CDR3 DNA reads TGCGCCAGCAGTGTGGATACGCAGTATTTT. This encodes CASSVDTQYF.

This sequence joins TRBV4-1 and TRBJ1-2, with D possibly TRBD1 on 6 matching bases. The CDR3 runs to 15 residues. V was clipped by 1 base and J by 4 bases, with 13 bases between them. Germline CDR1 reads MGHRA; CDR2 reads YSYEKL. The CDR3 region is CASSQAQGGGYGYTF. CDR3 bases: TGCGCCAGCAGCCAAGCACAGGGAGGAGGCTATGGCTACACCTTC.

The V and J genes are TRBV15 and TRBJ2-2, with 7 bases matching TRBD1. With 1 base clipped from V and 7 bases from J, the junction kept 3 bases outside the gene matches. This CDR3 spans 14 amino acids. Germline V CDR1 and CDR2: LNHNV, YYDKDF (reference sequence). CDR3: CATSRAQGHGELFF. The CDR3 DNA reads TGTGCCACCAGCAGAGCACAGGGGCACGGGGAGCTGTTTTTT.

V gene TRBV6-6 combines with J gene TRBJ2-3, with 11 bases matching TRBD2. CDR1 and CDR2 (germline): MNHNY, SVGAGI (reference sequence). Trimming at V came to 5 bases and at J to 8 bases, leaving 9 bases not matched to a gene. The CDR3 consists of 15 residues. CDR3 nucleotides: TGTGCCAGCAGTGAGGGACTAGCGGTTCAGGTTACGCAGTATTTT. It is translated as CASSEGLAVQVTQYF.

This clone is medium-sized (0.01 to 0.1%) by share. The chain recombines TRBV7-9 with TRBJ1-6, with 8 nucleotides matching TRBD1. V was pared by 1 base and J by 3 bases, with 2 bases of the junction left unmatched. This CDR3 is built from 16 residues. Germline V gene data show CDR1 as SEHNR and CDR2 as FQNEAQ (reference sequence). The CDR3 DNA follows: TGTGCCAGCAGCTTAGGACAGGGGTTCTATAATTCACCCCTCCACTTT. Protein sequence: CASSLGQGFYNSPLHF.

The rearrangement joins TRBV23-1 to TRBJ2-1; 7 nucleotides align to TRBD2. TRBV23-1 falls under the ORF class, with uncertain function. The CDR3 is made up of 18 amino acids. After removal of 7 bases from V and 5 bases from J, the junction contained 20 bases not matched to a gene. The CDR3 loop reads CASTLAGLGLAENNEQFF. The CDR3 bases are TGCGCCAGCACCCTTGCAGGCCTAGGGCTAGCGGAGAACAATGAGCAGTTCTTC.

By sample share, this clone is large. The rearrangement joins TRBV6-1 to TRBJ2-6, with D perhaps matching TRBD1 (6 bases). This CDR3 contains 15 residues. Germline CDR1 and CDR2: MNHNS and SASEGT. The germline V and J ends were trimmed by 2 bases and 2 bases, with 7 bases remaining between them. The CDR3 is CASSENRAGANVLTF. The CDR3 region has the DNA TGTGCCAGCAGTGAAAACAGGGCTGGGGCCAACGTCCTGACTTTC.

The CDR3 spells CASSVGRDYEQYF. CDR3 coding DNA: TGTGCCAGCAGTGTGGGACGCGACTACGAGCAGTACTTC. V and J are TRBV6-5 and TRBJ2-7; either TRBD1 or TRBD2 may fit D (5 bases each). The CDR3 has 13 residues. Germline values: CDR1 MNHEY, CDR2 SVGAGI. V lost 5 bases, J lost 3 bases, and 11 bases lay in between.

This clone appeared a few times. The chain uses TRBV7-9 and TRBJ1-1; no definite D call. CDR1 is SEHNR and CDR2 is FQNEAQ in the germline V gene (reference sequence). V was pared by 1 base and J by 0 bases, with 6 bases between. The CDR3 contains 14 residues. As DNA, the CDR3 is TGTGCCAGCAGCTTAGGCGGATTGAACACTGAAGCTTTCTTT. The encoded protein is CASSLGGLNTEAFF. Based on the CDR3 plus reference TRBV7-9 and TRBJ1-1, the full variable domain is DTGVSQNPRHKITKRGQNVTFRCDPISEHNRLYWYRQTLGQGPEFLTYFQNEAQLEKSRLLSDRFSAERPKGSFSTLEIQRTEQGDSAMYLCASSLGGLNTEAFFGQGTRLTVV.

The chain employs TRBV19 and TRBJ2-7; a possible D gene is TRBD2 (5 bases). V was clipped by 4 bases and J by 6 bases, with 16 bases between them. This CDR3 is built from 14 residues. Germline lookup yields CDR1 LNHDA and CDR2 SQIVND (reference sequence). The CDR3 coding sequence is TGTGCCAGTAGTAGCTTCCCGCGGGCGCTCGAGCAGTACTTC. This codes for CASSSFPRALEQYF. The variable domain in full, with the rest retrieved from reference TRBV19 and TRBJ2-7, is DGGITQSPKYLFRKEGQNVTLSCEQNLNHDAMYWYRQDPGQGLRLIYYSQIVNDFQKGDIAEGYSVSREKKESFPLTVTSAQKNPTAFYLCASSSFPRALEQYFGPGTRLTVT.

V gene TRBV10-3 combines with J gene TRBJ2-3; 11 bases line up with TRBD2. Per germline, CDR1 ENHRY and CDR2 SYGVKD. This CDR3 comprises 16 residues. Trimming at V came to 3 bases and at J to 1 base, leaving 3 bases not matched to a gene. The CDR3 loop reads CAISELAGEGTDTQYF. CDR3 sequence (DNA): TGTGCCATCAGTGAACTAGCGGGAGAGGGCACAGATACGCAGTATTTT.

The CDR3 DNA reads TGTGCCAGCAGCGCTTTGAATGAAGCTTTCTTT. It is translated as CASSALNEAFF. The chain employs TRBV7-9 and TRBJ1-1; unclear D gene. This CDR3 is 11 amino acids long. The germline V gene encodes CDR1 SEHNR and CDR2 FQNEAQ (reference sequence). V lost 5 bases to trimming and J lost 7 bases, with 8 bases between them.

This clone came up a few times. The chain uses TRBV18 and TRBJ2-5; D gene uncertain. The CDR3 covers 14 residues. V dropped 1 base and J dropped 5 bases, with 11 bases sitting between them. Germline lookup yields CDR1 KGHSH and CDR2 LQKENI. CDR3 sequence (DNA): TGTGCCAGCTCACCACGGGGTGCACAGGAGACCCAGTACTTC. Encoded protein: CASSPRGAQETQYF.

The rearrangement uses TRBV5-5 and TRBJ1-3, with D unresolved. CDR3 length: 12 amino acids. Per germline, CDR1 SGHKS and CDR2 YYEKEE (reference sequence). The V and J ends lost 0 bases and 3 bases respectively, with 1 base between them. This chain's CDR3 is CASSLDGNTIYF. The CDR3 region has the DNA TGTGCCAGCAGCTTGGATGGAAACACCATATATTTT.

The chain has TRBV7-2 and TRBJ2-5, with a weak D call TRBD2 (6 bases). The V and J ends lost 2 bases and 1 base respectively, with 11 bases between them. The germline CDR1 and CDR2 sequences are SGHTA and FQGNSA. The CDR3 is 15 residues long. CDR3 loop: CASSLNRGLQETQYF. CDR3 DNA: TGTGCCAGCAGCTTAAATAGGGGACTCCAAGAGACCCAGTACTTC.

V gene TRBV11-2 combines with J gene TRBJ2-5, with D maybe TRBD2 (5 bases). This CDR3 is built from 17 residues. Trimming cost V 3 bases and J 5 bases, with 22 bases left between them. CDR1 is SGHAT, CDR2 FQNNGV, per germline. The DNA of the CDR3 is TGTGCCAGCAGCTTTGATGGGATCGGGATGGGTCGGGAGACCCAGTACTTC. It yields the protein CASSFDGIGMGRETQYF.

This clone was observed a handful of times. The rearrangement uses TRBV6-1 and TRBJ1-1; D uncertain. The V gene lost 5 bases and the J gene lost 0 bases, with 7 bases spanning the gap. Germline CDR1 is MNHNS and CDR2 is SASEGT. CDR3 length: 13 residues. CDR3 sequence (DNA): TGTGCCAGCAGTTCGACCATGAACACTGAAGCTTTCTTT. Translated, it gives CASSSTMNTEAFF.

The rearrangement joins TRBV7-9 to TRBJ2-1; no firm D call. The V gene lost 0 bases and the J gene lost 8 bases, with 8 bases spanning the gap. The CDR3 is made up of 13 amino acids. Germline V gene sequence: CDR1 SEHNR, CDR2 FQNEAQ (reference sequence). The CDR3 nucleotides are TGTGCCAGCAGCTTAGCGTATGGGGATGAGCAGTTCTTC. Residues: CASSLAYGDEQFF.

This clone was seen a single time. The V gene is TRBV6-1, the J gene TRBJ1-2, with 7 positions matching TRBD1. V shed 0 bases, J shed 8 bases, and the junction held 12 bases outside the gene matches. The CDR3 totals 16 residues. Germline values: CDR1 MNHNS, CDR2 SASEGT. Here the CDR3 reads CASSEARAGGRGGYTF. Here the CDR3 DNA reads TGTGCCAGCAGTGAAGCAAGGGCAGGGGGAAGAGGAGGCTACACCTTC.

This chain uses TRBV29-1 with TRBJ1-4; D uncertain. V shed 4 bases and J shed 2 bases, with 8 bases lying between them. The CDR3 spans 13 residues. Germline-derived CDR1 and CDR2 are SQVTM and ANQGSEA. The CDR3 reads CSVASETNEKLFF. The CDR3 DNA sequence: TGCAGCGTTGCCTCGGAGACTAATGAAAAACTGTTTTTT.

This rearrangement joins TRBV10-3 to TRBJ1-1; maybe TRBD1 (6 bases). Germline V gene sequence: CDR1 ENHRY, CDR2 SYGVKD. Deletions cut 5 bases from V and 0 bases from J, with 16 bases between. The CDR3 extends over 16 amino acids. CDR3 sequence reads: CAISPRTTGVNTEAFF. DNA for the CDR3: TGTGCCATCAGTCCCCGTACGACAGGAGTGAACACTGAAGCTTTCTTT.

The rearrangement joins TRBV4-3 to TRBJ2-1; 15 bases line up with TRBD2. The V segment lost 2 bases and the J segment 7 bases; nucleotides outside the gene matches: 12. This CDR3 contains 19 residues. Germline loops: CDR1 LGHNA, CDR2 YSLEER. CDR3 sequence reads: CASSQLPWTSGGAGNEQFF. CDR3 DNA: TGCGCCAGCAGCCAATTACCCTGGACTAGCGGGGGGGCCGGTAATGAGCAGTTCTTC.

V is TRBV19 and J is TRBJ2-7; 7 positions match TRBD2. This CDR3 has 13 amino acids. V dropped 6 bases and J dropped 4; count of bases not matched to a gene: 6. Germline V gives CDR1 LNHDA, CDR2 SQIVND (reference sequence). For the CDR3, the DNA is TGTGCCAGTAGGTATAGCGGGTCATACGAGCAGTACTTC. This translates into CASRYSGSYEQYF.

V usage is TRBV7-8 and J usage is TRBJ2-1; D ambiguous. Germline CDR1 reads SGHVS; CDR2 reads FQNEAQ. The V and J ends lost 5 bases and 0 bases respectively, with 17 bases between them. The CDR3 consists of 17 residues. The CDR3 DNA reads TGTGCCAGCAGCCCTCGCACACAGATCAGCTCCTACAATGAGCAGTTCTTC. It encodes CASSPRTQISSYNEQFF.

This clone was found a few times. The V and J genes are TRBV5-1 and TRBJ2-3; perhaps TRBD1 as D (5 bases). The V and J ends lost 6 bases and 5 bases respectively, with 16 bases between them. The CDR3 has 14 amino acids. Germline loops: CDR1 SGHRS, CDR2 YFSETQ. In DNA, the CDR3 is TGCGCCAGCATCGATCTAGGGGAAAGAGATACGCAGTATTTT. It is translated as CASIDLGERDTQYF. The whole variable domain, remainder taken from reference TRBV5-1 and TRBJ2-3, is KAGVTQTPRYLIKTRGQQVTLSCSPISGHRSVSWYQQTPGQGLQFLFEYFSETQRNKGNFPGRFSGRQFSNSRSEMNVSTLELGDSALYLCASIDLGERDTQYFGPGTRLTVL.

CDR3 DNA sequence: TGTGCCAGCACCAAAGAGAGCTATGGCTACACCTTC. It codes for CASTKESYGYTF. The chain combines TRBV9 with TRBJ1-2, with no clear D. CDR1 SGDLS and CDR2 YYNGEE come from the germline V gene. V shed 6 bases and J shed 4 bases, with 10 bases lying between them. The CDR3 extends over 12 amino acids.

This clone was counted a few times. The chain combines TRBV27 with TRBJ2-2; 7 bases are a match to TRBD1. The CDR3 has 14 residues. Germline trimming cut 10 bases from V and 4 bases from J; bases unmatched to any gene: 9. In germline, CDR1 is MNHEY, CDR2 SMNVEV (reference sequence). CDR3 nucleotides: TGTGCCACCCGGGACAGCCTACGCACCGGGGAGCTGTTTTTT. Translated, it gives CATRDSLRTGELFF.

The V gene is TRBV21-1, the J gene TRBJ2-3. TRBV21-1 is labeled a pseudogene. The CDR3 is 16 amino acids. DNA for the CDR3: TGTGCCAGCAGCAAGGCGGCAGGACCTTCCTCCCATACGCAGTATTTT. It codes for CASSKAAGPSSHTQYF.

V gene TRBV7-2 combines with J gene TRBJ1-2; D is possibly TRBD1 (6 bases). Trimming left V 10 bases short and J 7 bases short, with 16 bases between. The CDR3 is made up of 12 amino acids. CDR1 SGHTA and CDR2 FQGNSA come from the germline V gene. CDR3 coding DNA: TGTGCCACCCCCGGACAGACATCTGGCTACACCTTC. Its translation: CATPGQTSGYTF.